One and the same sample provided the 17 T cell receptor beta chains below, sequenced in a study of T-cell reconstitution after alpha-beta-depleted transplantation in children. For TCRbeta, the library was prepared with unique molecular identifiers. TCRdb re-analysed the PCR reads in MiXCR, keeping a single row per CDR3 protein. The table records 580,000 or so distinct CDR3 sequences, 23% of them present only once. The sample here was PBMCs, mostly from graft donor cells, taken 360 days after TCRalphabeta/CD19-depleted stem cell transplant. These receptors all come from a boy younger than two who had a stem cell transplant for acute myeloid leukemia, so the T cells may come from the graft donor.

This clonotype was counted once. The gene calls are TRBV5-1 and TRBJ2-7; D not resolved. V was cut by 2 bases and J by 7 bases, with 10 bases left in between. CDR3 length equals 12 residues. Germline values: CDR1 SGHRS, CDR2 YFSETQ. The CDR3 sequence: CASSFGRREQYF. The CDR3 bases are TGCGCCAGCAGCTTCGGCCGGCGGGAGCAGTACTTC.

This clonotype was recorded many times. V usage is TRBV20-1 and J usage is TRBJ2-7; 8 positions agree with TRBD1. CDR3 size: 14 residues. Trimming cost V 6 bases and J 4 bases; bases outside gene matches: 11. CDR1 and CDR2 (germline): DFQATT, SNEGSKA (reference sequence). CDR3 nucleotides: TGCAGTGCACTTGGACAGGGACGCTCTTACGAGCAGTACTTC. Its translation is CSALGQGRSYEQYF.

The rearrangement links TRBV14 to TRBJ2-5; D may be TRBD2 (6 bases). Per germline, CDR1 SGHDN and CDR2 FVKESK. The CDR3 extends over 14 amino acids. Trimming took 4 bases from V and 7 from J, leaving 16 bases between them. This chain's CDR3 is CASSPRDFFGTQYF. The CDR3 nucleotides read TGTGCCAGCAGCCCTCGGGACTTCTTTGGGACCCAGTACTTC.

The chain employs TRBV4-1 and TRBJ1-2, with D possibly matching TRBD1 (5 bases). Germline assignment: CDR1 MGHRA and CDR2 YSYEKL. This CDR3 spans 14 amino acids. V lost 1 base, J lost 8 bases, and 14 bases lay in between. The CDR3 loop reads CASSQGGGTRGYTF. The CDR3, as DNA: TGCGCCAGCAGCCAAGGCGGGGGGACGCGGGGCTACACCTTC.

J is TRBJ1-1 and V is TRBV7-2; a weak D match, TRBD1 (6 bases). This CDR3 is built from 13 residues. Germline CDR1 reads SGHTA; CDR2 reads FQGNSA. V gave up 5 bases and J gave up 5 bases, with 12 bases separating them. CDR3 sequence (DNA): TGTGCCAGCAGCCTCGCAGGGGAGACTGAAGCTTTCTTT. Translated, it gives CASSLAGETEAFF.

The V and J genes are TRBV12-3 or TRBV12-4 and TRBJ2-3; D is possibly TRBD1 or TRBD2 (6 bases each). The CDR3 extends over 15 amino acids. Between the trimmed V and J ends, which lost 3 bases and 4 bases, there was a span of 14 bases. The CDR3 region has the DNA TGTGCCAGCAGTTTTAATCCGGGGGCGGCAGATACGCAGTATTTT. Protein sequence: CASSFNPGAADTQYF.

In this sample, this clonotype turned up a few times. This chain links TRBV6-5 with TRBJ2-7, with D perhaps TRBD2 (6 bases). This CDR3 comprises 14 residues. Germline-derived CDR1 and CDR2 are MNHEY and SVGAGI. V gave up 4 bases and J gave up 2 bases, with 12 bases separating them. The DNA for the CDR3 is TGTGCCAGCAGTTTGGAGGGGCTCCCCTACGAGCAGTACTTC. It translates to CASSLEGLPYEQYF.

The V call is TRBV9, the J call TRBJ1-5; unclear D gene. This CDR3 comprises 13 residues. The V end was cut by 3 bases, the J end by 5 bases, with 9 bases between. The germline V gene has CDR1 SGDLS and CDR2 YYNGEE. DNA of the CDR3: TGTGCCAGCAGCGCTGTCGACGATCAGCCCCAGCATTTT. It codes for CASSAVDDQPQHF.

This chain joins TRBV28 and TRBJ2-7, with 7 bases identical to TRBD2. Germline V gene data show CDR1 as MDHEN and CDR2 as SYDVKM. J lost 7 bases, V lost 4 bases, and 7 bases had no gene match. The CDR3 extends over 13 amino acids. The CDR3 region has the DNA TGTGCCAGCAGTTCGGTAGGAGCGGGGGAGCAGTACGTC. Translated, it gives CASSSVGAGEQYV.

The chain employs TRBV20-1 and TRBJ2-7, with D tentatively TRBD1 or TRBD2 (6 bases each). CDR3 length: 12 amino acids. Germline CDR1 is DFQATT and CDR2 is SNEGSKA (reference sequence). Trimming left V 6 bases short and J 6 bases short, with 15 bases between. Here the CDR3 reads CSAREAGVEQYV. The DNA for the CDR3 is TGCAGTGCCAGGGAGGCAGGGGTCGAGCAGTACGTC.

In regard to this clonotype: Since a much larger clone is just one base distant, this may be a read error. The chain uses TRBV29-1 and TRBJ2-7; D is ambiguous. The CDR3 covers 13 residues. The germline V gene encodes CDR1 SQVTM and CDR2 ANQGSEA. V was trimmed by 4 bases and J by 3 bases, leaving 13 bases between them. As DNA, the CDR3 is TGCAGCGTTGCCCCCACACGATACTACGAGCAGTACTTC. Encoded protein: CSVAPTRYYEQYF.

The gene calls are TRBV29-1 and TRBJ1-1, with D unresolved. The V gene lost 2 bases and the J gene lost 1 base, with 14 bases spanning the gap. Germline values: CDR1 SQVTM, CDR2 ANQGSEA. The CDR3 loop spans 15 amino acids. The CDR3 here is CSVELRLAENTEAFF. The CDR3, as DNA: TGCAGCGTTGAACTTCGGTTGGCAGAGAACACTGAAGCTTTCTTT.

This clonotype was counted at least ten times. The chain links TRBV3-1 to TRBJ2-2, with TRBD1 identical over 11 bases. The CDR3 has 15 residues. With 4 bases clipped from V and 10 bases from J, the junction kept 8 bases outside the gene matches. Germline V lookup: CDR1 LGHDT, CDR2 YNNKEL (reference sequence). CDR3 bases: TGTGCCAGCAGCCTGCTGGACAGGGGGCCGGTGGAGCTGTTTTTT. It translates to CASSLLDRGPVELFF.

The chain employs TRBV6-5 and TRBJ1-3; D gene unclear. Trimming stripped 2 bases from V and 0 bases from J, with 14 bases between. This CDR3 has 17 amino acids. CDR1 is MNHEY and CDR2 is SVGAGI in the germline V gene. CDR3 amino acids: CASSYTRAGSSGNTIYF. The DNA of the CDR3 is TGTGCCAGCAGTTACACCAGAGCAGGAAGCTCTGGAAACACCATATATTTT.

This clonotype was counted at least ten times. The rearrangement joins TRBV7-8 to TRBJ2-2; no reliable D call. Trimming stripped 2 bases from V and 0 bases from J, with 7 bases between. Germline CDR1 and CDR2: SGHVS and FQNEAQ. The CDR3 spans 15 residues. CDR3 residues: CASSLWSANTGELFF. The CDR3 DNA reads TGTGCCAGCAGCTTATGGAGCGCGAACACCGGGGAGCTGTTTTTT.

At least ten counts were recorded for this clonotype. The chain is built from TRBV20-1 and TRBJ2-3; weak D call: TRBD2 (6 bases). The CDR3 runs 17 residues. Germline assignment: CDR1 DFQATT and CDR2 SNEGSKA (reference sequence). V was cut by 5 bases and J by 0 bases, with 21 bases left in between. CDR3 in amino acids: CSAGRLTSQTSTDTQYF. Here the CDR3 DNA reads TGCAGTGCTGGCCGACTCACTAGCCAGACTAGCACAGATACGCAGTATTTT.

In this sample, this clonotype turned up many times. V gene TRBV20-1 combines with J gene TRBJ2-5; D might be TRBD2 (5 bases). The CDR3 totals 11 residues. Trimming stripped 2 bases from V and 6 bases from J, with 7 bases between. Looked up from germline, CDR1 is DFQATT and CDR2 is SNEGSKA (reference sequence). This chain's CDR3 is CSARYGKTQYF. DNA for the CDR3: TGCAGTGCTAGATACGGGAAGACCCAGTACTTC.